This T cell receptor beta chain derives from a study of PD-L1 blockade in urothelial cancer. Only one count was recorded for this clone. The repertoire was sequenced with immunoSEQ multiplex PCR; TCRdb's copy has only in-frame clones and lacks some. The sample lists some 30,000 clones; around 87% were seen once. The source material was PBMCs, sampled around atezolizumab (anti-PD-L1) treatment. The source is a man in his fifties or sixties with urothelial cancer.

CDR3 in DNA: TGTGCCAGCAGTTCCCCCCTCTCGGAGCAGTACTTC. Its protein is CASSSPLSEQYF. The chain employs TRBV27 and TRBJ2-7; D is uncertain. Germline V lookup: CDR1 MNHEY, CDR2 SMNVEV (reference sequence). V lost 4 bases and J 7 bases, leaving 11 bases between the germline ends. The CDR3 has 12 residues.